Included here is one TCR beta chain sequence, with context. This clonotype has only a few counts. Its antigen is currently not known. No much larger clone is present one base from it, and per-base qualities are unavailable. These data come from a study of molecular identifiers for immune sequencing clone quantification (dated 2018 in TCRdb). About the full investigation: For a replicate experiment, RNA from roughly 20,000 or 100,000 naive CD8 T cells was divided into five aliquots, of which four were sequenced. This methods study used CD8 T cells to benchmark TCR RNA copy counting and molecular-identifier clustering-based TCR repertoire sequencing (MIDCIRS).

The library relied on PCR. Sequencing relied on a NextSeq 500. Bulk TCR libraries were prepared as previously described, using TCR primers listed in Table S5. Total RNA was purified with the Qiagen AllPrep DNA/RNA kit. Reads from multiple sequencing runs of the same library were pooled before analysis. The study's own analysis went as follows. Reads were retained only if their TCR constant sequence matched exactly, and those retained reads were trimmed to 150 nt and grouped according to their 12-nt molecular barcodes. Reads in each barcode group were sub-clustered using a 15% Levenshtein threshold, and a quality-weighted consensus sequence was built for each RNA molecule. Non-functional sequences were discarded, and so were lower-count sequences lying one edit away from another sequence. On the basis of fitting two negative binomial distributions, barcode sub-clusters with fewer than 20% of the maximum read count were discarded. TCRdb applied fastp at Q25 and MiXCR to the public reads, then kept only in-frame beta chains. Each CDR3 protein gets just one entry, which takes the most common genes and DNA from the rows behind it. In this record, the V and J calls reflect TCRdb's handling and not the investigators' own analysis. The sample table holds around 480,000 distinct CDR3 sequences, of which around 23% were seen once. The ten largest clones represent over 0.6% of the sample.

Broad study findings and their caveats: Roughly 2.8 recovered TCR RNA copies per cell were obtained by modeling, versus roughly 10 by digital PCR, implying a capture efficiency of about 30%. Naive libraries contained spiked-in Jurkat TCR RNA (roughly ten copies' worth), which is not part of the donor repertoire. In CMV-specific effector cells, clones with more than 20 RNA copies contained over 99% of molecules, whereas in naive cells such clones contained under 1% of molecules. Spiked-in Jurkat TCR RNA equal to a single cell's worth was reported to be detectable even within 1,100,000 naive CD8 T cells. Highly expanded clone sizes could be underestimated because identical TCR molecules may share a barcode. Without barcode sub-clustering, chimeric consensus sequences inflated TCR diversity; chimeras reached as high as 47%.

Libraries of naive CD8 T cells were built from approximately 20,000 to 1,000,000 sorted cells, with 10%, 30% or 50% of the purified RNA used. On a BD FACSAria II, naive CD8 T cells were FACS-sorted as CD8+CD4-CCR7+CD45RA+ and collected into RLT Plus buffer. To test detection sensitivity, Jurkat RNA equivalent to more than 8 TCR copies was spiked into samples of roughly 20,000-1,000,000 naive CD8 T cells. Enrichment of CD8 T cells was done with RosetteSep CD8+ T Cell Enrichment Cocktail plus Ficoll-Paque, and ACK red cell lysis came afterward. Taken from the germline V gene, the CDR1 and CDR2 loops are LGHNA and YSLEER. Taken from cysteine to phenylalanine, the CDR3 has 15 residues. Only the CDR3 portion is preserved as DNA: 45 bases, with reading frame beginning at the first base. Deletion took 0 bases off V and 8 bases off J, with a span of 13 bases between the germline ends.

Sequences were obtained from naive CD8+ T cells from blood, with Jurkat cell RNA spiked in. The cell subset or site label, as the study defines it: FACS-sorted CD8+CD4-CCR7+CD45RA+ naive T cells. This chain is built from TRBV4-3 and TRBJ1-4, and possibly TRBD1, on 5 matching bases. This clonotype was obtained from a human donor in good health. Some libraries in this study had Jurkat cell RNA spiked in. The bases read TGCGCCAGCAGCCAAGATTCCAGCCCAGGGGAAAAACTGTTTTTT. This is translated as CASSQDSSPGEKLFF.